Sequencing of this T cell receptor beta chain was carried out in a study of sequential checkpoint blockade in melanoma. Produced via immunoSEQ multiplex PCR; TCRdb's table is partial and in-frame only. The repertoire holds fewer than 15,000 clones, with 21% as singletons. In germline, CDR1 is SGHNT, CDR2 YENEEA. V shed 1 base and J shed 4 bases, with 8 bases lying between them. There are 14 residues in the CDR3. This clone was seen at least ten times. The treatment denotes: randomized to nivolumab then ipilimumab (arm A) or the reverse (arm B). The TCR comes from a human donor with melanoma. Material: tumor tissue (inferred from file names), obtained from a patient given nivolumab and ipilimumab in sequence. This chain joins TRBV11-3 and TRBJ2-1; D is undetermined. CDR3 coding DNA: TGTGCCAGCAGCTTAGGTGGGTTGTACAATGAGCAGTTCTTC. It translates to CASSLGGLYNEQFF. Variable domain in full (rest from reference TRBV11-3 and TRBJ2-1): EAGVVQSPRYKIIEKKQPVAFWCNPISGHNTLYWYLQNLGQGPELLIRYENEEAVDDSQLPKDRFSAERLKGVDSTLKIQPAELGDSAVYLCASSLGGLYNEQFFGPGTRLTVL.